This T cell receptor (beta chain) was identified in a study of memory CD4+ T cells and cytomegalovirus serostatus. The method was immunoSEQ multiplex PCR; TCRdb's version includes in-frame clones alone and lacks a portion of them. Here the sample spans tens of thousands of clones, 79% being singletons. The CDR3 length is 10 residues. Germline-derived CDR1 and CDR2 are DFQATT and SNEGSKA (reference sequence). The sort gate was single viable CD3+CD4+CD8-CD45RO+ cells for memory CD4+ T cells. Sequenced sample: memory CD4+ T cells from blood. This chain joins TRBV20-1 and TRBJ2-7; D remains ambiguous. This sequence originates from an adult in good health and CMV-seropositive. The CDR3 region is CSSRLYEQYF. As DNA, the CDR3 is TGCAGCTCTCGGCTCTACGAGCAGTACTTC.